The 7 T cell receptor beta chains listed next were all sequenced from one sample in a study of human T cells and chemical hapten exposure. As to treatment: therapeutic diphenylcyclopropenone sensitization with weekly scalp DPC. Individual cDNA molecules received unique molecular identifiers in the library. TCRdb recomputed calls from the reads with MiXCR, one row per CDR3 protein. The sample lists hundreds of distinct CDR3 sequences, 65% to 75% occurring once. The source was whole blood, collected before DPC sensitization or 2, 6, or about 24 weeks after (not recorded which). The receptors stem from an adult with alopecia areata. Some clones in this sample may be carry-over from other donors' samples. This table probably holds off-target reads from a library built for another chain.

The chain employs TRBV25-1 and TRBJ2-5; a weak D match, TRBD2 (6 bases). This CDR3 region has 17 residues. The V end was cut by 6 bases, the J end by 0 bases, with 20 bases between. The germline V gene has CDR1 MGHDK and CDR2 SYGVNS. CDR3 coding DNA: TGTGCCAGCAGCTCACTCGCCGGGAGCCCTCACCAAGAGACCCAGTACTTC. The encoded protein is CASSSLAGSPHQETQYF.

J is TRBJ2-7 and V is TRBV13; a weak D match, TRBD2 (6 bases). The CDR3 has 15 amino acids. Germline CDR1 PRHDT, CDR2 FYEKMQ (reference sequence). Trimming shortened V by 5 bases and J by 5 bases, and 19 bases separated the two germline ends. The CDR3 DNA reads TGTGCCAGCAGCCAGAGGCGCGGGACGGGGGACGAGCAGTACTTC. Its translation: CASSQRRGTGDEQYF.

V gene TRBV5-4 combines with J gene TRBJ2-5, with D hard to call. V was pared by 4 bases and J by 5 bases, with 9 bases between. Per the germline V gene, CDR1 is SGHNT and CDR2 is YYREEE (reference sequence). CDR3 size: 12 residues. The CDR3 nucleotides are TGTGCCAGCAGCCGGGCCGCGGAGACCCAGTACTTC. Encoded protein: CASSRAAETQYF.

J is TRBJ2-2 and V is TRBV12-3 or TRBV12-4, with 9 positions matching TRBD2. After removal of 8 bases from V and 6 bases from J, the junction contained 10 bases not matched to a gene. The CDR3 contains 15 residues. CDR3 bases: TGTGCCAGCGTCCTAGTAGCGGGAGCACCCGGGGAGCTGTTTTTT. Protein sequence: CASVLVAGAPGELFF.

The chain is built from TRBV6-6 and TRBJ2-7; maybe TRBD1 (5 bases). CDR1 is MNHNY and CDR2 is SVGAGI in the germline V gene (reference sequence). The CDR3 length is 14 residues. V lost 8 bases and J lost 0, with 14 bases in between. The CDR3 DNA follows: TGTGCCAGCCGAGAGTCGGACATCTCCTACGAGCAGTACTTC. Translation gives CASRESDISYEQYF.

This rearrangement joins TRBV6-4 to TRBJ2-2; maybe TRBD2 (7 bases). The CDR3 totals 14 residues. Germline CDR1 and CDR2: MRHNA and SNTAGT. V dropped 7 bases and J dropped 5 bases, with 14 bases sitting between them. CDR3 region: CASNRKGGTGELFF. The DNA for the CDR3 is TGTGCCAGCAACCGAAAGGGGGGGACCGGGGAGCTGTTTTTT.

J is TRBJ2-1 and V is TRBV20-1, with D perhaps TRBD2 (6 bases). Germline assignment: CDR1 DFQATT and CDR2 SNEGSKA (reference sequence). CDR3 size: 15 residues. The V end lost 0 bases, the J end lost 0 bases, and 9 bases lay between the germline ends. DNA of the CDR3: TGCAGTGCTAGAGACGGCGGGAACTCCTACAATGAGCAGTTCTTC. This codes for CSARDGGNSYNEQFF.